A single TCR beta chain is shown here with its context. Its antigen is not identified. TCRdb itself ran the 5' RACE reads through MiXCR, one entry per CDR3 protein. The sample has around 770,000 distinct CDR3 sequences, 12% seen once. The data stem from a study of CD8 T cells in ankylosing spondylitis. Points from the study as a whole: For ankylosing spondylitis blood, a TCR beta motif of 7 or 8 highly homologous variants appeared characteristic.

The CDR3 extends over 13 amino acids. V gave up 2 bases and J gave up 5 bases, with 10 bases separating them. Germline V lookup: CDR1 SGHRS, CDR2 YFSETQ. This clonotype was obtained from a male donor with ankylosing spondylitis. Specimen: blood, either unsorted or a sorted T cell fraction (not recorded which). The chain joins TRBV5-1 to TRBJ1-2, with D tentatively TRBD1 (6 bases). CDR3 region: CASSFYQGYGYTF. DNA of the CDR3: TGCGCCAGCAGCTTCTACCAGGGGTATGGCTACACCTTC.